What follows is one T cell receptor (beta chain) and its context. This clone was recorded only once. The specificity of this receptor is unknown. Base quality data are lacking; no much larger clone is found one base away. This sample is drawn from a study of PD-1 blockade in classical Hodgkin lymphoma (dated by TCRdb to the early 2020s). As for the study more broadly: Nivolumab dosing was 3 mg/kg intravenously every 2 weeks, continuing until either disease progression or unacceptable toxicity. To define a peripheral blood immune signature of response to PD-1 blockade in classical Hodgkin lymphoma, the study combined TCR beta sequencing with CyTOF.

Genomic DNA was isolated using the Qiagen DNeasy kit from unsorted PBMCs as well as from negatively selected CD4+ and CD8+ fractions. Using primers that anneal to V and J segments, immunoSEQ multiplex PCR amplified the TCR beta CDR3 regions. Amplification bias was minimized using a synthetic immune receptor repertoire, and residual bias was removed computationally after sequencing. The study's own analysis went as follows. Repertoire diversity was quantified as the Shannon entropy index using custom Python scripts. Unsorted, CD4+ and CD8+ repertoires were analyzed separately, except for combined analyses in which CD4+ and CD8+ sequences were merged in silico. A clone was considered expanded if an increase in frequency of at least 2-fold after treatment relative to C1D1 was found, and a pseudocount of 0.5 was applied to clones undetected at baseline. Singleton clones were defined as clones with 0 or 1 copy at C1D1, and non-singleton clones were defined as clones with 2 or more copies. Clones expanded in unsorted samples were labelled as CD4+, CD8+ or unknown by matching protein sequences in sorted samples from the same patient. Diversity changes from C1D1 to C4D1 were tested in paired samples using Wilcoxon tests. The table was pulled from immuneACCESS by TCRdb, which kept in-frame rearrangements only. Such tables lose some clones; where checked, under half of the loss comes from unresolved V genes, and the rest has no known cause. V, J and clone size were drawn from that table, and D and trimming were deduced from the DNA. This sample lists roughly 70,000 clones; 71% were detected once. The ten top clones hold less than 9.5% of the sample.

V lost 5 bases and J lost 4 bases; the stretch between them is 14 bases long. CDR1 SGHVS and CDR2 FNYEAQ were looked up in the germline V gene. The CDR3 sequence holds 14 residues, the cysteine and phenylalanine included. Only the CDR3 DNA is retained, 42 bases long and in frame from the first base. What the time point label conveys for this sample: cycle 2 day 1 (C2D1) of nivolumab. Every trial patient had relapsed after autologous stem cell transplantation, and cohorts A, B and C differed in prior brentuximab vedotin exposure. The trial cohort comprised 56 patients with relapsed/refractory classical Hodgkin lymphoma whose best overall responses were complete response, partial response or progressive disease. Single-agent nivolumab was administered to trial patients in the multi-cohort phase II CheckMate 205 trial. An independent review committee assessed best overall response by applying the 2007 International Working Group response criteria. Trial PBMCs were obtained immediately prior to nivolumab initiation (C1D1) and on therapy at cycle 2 day 1 and cycle 4 day 1. Peripheral blood was collected in 8 mL Vacutainer Cell Preparation Tubes, from which PBMCs were isolated by centrifugation and then cryopreserved.

Study-level results and caveats: A significant rise by C4D1 was seen in CD4+ but not CD8+ TCR diversity (p=0.0027 vs p=0.16), with the rise being most apparent in complete responders (p=0.02). Trial patients with a complete response had baseline diversity similar to that of newly diagnosed patients, while partial responders and progressors had significantly lower diversity. Baseline TCR diversity was reported to be lower in newly diagnosed patients than in healthy donors and to be lower still in relapsed/refractory patients. The study covered only a single clinical trial cohort, and the causes of the repertoire differences, possibly disease activity or prior therapy, were still not defined. Lower diversity was seen in patients whose nivolumab began less than 1 year after ASCT, and these patients were left out of later analyses so that immune reconstitution would not confound the results.

This material consisted of peripheral blood mononuclear cells (PBMCs), taken before the second cycle of nivolumab. The rearrangement combines TRBV7-6 with TRBJ2-5, with TRBD1 perhaps the D gene, on 5 matching bases. The sequence was obtained from a human donor with classical Hodgkin lymphoma. The CDR3 protein is CASSANQGLETQYF. The DNA sequence is as follows: TGTGCCAGCAGCGCTAACCAGGGATTAGAGACCCAGTACTTC.